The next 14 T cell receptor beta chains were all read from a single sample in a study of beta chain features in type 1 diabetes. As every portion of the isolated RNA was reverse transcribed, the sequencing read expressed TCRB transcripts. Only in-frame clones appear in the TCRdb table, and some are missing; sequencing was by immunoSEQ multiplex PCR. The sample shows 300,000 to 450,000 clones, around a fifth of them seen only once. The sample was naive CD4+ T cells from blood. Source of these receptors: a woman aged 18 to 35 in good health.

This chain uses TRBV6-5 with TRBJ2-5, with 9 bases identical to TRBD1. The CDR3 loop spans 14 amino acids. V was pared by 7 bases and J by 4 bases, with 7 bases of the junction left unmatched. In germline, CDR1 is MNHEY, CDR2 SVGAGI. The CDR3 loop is CASIPGQGAETQYF. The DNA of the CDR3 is TGTGCCAGCATCCCGGGACAGGGAGCAGAGACCCAGTACTTC.

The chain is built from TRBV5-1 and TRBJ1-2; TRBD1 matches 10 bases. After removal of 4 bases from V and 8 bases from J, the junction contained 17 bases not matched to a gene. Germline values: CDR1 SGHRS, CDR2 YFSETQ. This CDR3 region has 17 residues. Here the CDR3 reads CASSAPGTGDSRGGYTF. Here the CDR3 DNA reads TGCGCCAGCAGCGCCCCCGGGACAGGGGACTCACGAGGGGGCTACACCTTC. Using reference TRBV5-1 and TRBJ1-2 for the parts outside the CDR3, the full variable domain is KAGVTQTPRYLIKTRGQQVTLSCSPISGHRSVSWYQQTPGQGLQFLFEYFSETQRNKGNFPGRFSGRQFSNSRSEMNVSTLELGDSALYLCASSAPGTGDSRGGYTFGSGTRLTVV.

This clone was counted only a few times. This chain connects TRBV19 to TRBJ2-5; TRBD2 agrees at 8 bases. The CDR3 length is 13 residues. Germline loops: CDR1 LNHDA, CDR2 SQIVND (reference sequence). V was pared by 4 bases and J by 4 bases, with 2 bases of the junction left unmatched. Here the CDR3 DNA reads TGTGCCAGTAGTAACAGCGGGGGAGAGACCCAGTACTTC. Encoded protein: CASSNSGGETQYF.

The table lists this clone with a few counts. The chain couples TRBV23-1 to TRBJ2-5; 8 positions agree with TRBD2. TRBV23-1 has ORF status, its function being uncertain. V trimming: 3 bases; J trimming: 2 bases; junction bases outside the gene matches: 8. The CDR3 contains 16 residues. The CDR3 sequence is CASSHPGTRGQETQYF. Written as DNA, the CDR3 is TGCGCCAGCAGTCACCCCGGGACTAGAGGGCAAGAGACCCAGTACTTC.

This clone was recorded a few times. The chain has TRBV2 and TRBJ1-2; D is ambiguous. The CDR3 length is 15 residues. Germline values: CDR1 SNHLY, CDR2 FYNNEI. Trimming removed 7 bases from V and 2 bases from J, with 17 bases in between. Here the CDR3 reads CASMRFGVGNYGYTF. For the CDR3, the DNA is TGTGCCAGCATGCGATTCGGGGTTGGAAACTATGGCTACACCTTC.

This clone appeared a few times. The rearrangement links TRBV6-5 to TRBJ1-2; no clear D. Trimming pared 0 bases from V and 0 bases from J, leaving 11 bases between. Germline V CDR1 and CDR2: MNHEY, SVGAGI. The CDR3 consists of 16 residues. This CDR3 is CASSYSGSGSNYGYTF. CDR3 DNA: TGTGCCAGCAGTTACTCGGGGTCGGGATCTAACTATGGCTACACCTTC.

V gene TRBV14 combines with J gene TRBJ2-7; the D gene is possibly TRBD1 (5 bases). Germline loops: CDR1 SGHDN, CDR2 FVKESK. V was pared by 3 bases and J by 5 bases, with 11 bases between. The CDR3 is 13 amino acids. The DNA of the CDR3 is TGTGCCAGCAGCCAGGGCAGGGCCGACGAGCAGTACTTC. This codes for CASSQGRADEQYF.

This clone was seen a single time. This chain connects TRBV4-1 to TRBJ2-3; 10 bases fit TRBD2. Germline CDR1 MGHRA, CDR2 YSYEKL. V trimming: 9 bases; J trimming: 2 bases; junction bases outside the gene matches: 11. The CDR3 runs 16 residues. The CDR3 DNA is TGCGCCAGTCGAACTAGCGGGATACGCGTCACAGATACGCAGTATTTT. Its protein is CASRTSGIRVTDTQYF.

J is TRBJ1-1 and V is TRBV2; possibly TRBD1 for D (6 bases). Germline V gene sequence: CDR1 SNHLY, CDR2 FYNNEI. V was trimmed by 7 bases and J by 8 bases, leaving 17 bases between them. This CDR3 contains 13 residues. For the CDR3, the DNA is TGTGCCAGCATCCAACAGGGTTTATCAGAAGCTTTCTTT. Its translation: CASIQQGLSEAFF.

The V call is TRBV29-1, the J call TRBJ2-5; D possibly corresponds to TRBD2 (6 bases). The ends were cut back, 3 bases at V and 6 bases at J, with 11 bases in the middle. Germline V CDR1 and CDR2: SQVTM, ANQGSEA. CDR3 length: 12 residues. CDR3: CSVEEGPKTQYF. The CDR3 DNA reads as TGCAGCGTTGAGGAGGGGCCGAAGACCCAGTACTTC. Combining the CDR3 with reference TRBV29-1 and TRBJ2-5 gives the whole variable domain SAVISQKPSRDICQRGTSLTIQCQVDSQVTMMFWYRQQPGQSLTLIATANQGSEATYESGFVIDKFPISRPNLTFSTLTVSNMSPEDSSIYLCSVEEGPKTQYFGPGTRLLVL.

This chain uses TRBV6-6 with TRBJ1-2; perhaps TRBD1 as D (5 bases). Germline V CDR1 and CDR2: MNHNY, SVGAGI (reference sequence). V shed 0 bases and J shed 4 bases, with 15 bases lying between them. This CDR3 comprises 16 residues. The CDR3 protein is CASSYSRTGDRYGYTF. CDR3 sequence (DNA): TGTGCCAGCAGTTACTCCCGGACGGGGGATCGCTATGGCTACACCTTC.

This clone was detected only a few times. The CDR3 spells CASSIRRLGTDTQYF. The CDR3 region has the DNA TGTGCCAGTAGTATAAGGAGACTGGGCACAGATACGCAGTATTTT. This chain joins TRBV19 and TRBJ2-3; D call uncertain. This CDR3 has 15 residues. CDR1 and CDR2 from the germline V gene are LNHDA and SQIVND (reference sequence). Trimming pared 2 bases from V and 1 base from J, leaving 10 bases between.

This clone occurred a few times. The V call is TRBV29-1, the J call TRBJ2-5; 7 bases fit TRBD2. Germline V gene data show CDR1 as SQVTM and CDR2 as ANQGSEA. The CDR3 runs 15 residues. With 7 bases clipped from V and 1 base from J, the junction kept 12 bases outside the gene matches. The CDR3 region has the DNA TGCAGCGCCCCCGGAGGGTCTAGCGGCCAAGAGACCCAGTACTTC. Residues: CSAPGGSSGQETQYF.

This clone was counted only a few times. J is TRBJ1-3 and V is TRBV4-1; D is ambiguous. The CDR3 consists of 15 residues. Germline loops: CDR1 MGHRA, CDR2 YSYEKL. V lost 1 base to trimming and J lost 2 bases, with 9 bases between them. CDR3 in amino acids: CASSQVLSAGNTIYF. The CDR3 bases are TGCGCCAGCAGCCAAGTCCTCTCGGCTGGAAACACCATATATTTT.